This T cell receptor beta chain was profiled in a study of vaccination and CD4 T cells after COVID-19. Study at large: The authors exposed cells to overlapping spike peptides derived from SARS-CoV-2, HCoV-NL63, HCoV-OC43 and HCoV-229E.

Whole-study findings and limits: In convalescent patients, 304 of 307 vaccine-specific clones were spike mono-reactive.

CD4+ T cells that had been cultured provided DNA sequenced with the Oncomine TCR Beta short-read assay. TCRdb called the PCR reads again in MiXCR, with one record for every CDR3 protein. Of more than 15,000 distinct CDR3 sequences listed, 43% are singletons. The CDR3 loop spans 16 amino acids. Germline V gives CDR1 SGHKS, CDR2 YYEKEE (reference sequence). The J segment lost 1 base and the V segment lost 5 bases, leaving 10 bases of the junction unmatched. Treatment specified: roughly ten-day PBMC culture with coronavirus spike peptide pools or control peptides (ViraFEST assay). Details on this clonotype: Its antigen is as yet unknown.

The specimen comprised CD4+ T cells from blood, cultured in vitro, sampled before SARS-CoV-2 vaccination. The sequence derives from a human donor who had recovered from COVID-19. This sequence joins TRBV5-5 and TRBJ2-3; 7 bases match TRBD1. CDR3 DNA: TGTGCCAGCAGGAACCCGGGACAGAAAGGCACAGATACGCAGTATTTT. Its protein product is CASRNPGQKGTDTQYF.